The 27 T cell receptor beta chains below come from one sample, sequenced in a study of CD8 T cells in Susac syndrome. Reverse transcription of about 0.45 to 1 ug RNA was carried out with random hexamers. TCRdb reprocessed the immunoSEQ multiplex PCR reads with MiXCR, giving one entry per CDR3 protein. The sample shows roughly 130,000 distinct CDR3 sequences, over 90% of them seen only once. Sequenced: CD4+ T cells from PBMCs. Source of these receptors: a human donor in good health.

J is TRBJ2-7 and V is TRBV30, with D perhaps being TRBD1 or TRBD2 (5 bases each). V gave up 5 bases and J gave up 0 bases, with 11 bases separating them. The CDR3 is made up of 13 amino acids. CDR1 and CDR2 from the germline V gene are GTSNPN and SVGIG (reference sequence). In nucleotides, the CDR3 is TGTGCCTGGGCCCGGGGCCGCTCCTACGAGCAGTACTTC. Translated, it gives CAWARGRSYEQYF.

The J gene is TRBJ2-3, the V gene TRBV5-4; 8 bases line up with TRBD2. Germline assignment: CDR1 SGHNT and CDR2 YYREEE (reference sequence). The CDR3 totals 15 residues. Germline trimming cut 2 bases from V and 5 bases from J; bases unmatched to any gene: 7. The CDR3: CASSFGTSPGDTQYF. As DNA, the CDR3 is TGTGCCAGCAGCTTTGGGACTAGTCCCGGAGATACGCAGTATTTT.

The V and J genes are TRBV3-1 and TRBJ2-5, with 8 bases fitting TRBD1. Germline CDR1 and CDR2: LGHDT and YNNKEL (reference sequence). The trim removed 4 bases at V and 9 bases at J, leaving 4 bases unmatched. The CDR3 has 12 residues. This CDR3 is CASSRDRTSQYF. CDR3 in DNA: TGTGCCAGCAGCCGGGACAGGACCTCCCAGTACTTC.

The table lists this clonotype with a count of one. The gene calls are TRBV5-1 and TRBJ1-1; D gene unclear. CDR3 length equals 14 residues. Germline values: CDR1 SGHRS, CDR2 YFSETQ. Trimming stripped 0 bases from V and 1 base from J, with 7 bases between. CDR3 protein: CASSLESGNTEAFF. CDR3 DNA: TGCGCCAGCAGCTTGGAATCGGGGAACACTGAAGCTTTCTTT.

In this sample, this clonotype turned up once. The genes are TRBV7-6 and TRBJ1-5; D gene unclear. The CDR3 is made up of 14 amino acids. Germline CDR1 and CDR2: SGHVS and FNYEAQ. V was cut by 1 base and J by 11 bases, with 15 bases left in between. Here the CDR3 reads CASSLGVESTSQHF. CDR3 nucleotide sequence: TGTGCCAGCAGCTTAGGGGTCGAGTCTACGTCCCAGCATTTT.

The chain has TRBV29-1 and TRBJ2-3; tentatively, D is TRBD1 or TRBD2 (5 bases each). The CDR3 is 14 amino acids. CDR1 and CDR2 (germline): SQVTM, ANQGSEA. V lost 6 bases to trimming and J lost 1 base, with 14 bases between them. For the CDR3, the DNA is TGCAGCGTAGAAAGGGACCGTCGCACAGATACGCAGTATTTT. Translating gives CSVERDRRTDTQYF.

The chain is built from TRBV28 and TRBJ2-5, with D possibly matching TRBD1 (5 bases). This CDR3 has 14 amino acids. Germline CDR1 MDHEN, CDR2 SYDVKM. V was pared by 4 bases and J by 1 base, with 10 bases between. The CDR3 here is CASSSDRLQETQYF. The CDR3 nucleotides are TGTGCCAGCAGTTCCGACAGACTCCAAGAGACCCAGTACTTC.

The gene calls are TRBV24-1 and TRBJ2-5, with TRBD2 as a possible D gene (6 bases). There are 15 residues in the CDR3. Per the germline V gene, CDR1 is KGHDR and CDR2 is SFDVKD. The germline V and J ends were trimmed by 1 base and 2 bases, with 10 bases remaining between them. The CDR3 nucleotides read TGTGCCACCAGTGATTTAGCGGCGGGGCAAGAGACCCAGTACTTC. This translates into CATSDLAAGQETQYF.

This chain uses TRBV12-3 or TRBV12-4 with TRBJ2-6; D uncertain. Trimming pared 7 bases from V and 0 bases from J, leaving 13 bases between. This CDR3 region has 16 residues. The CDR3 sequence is CASTMTPLSGANVLTF. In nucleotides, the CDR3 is TGTGCCAGCACCATGACACCACTCTCTGGGGCCAACGTCCTGACTTTC.

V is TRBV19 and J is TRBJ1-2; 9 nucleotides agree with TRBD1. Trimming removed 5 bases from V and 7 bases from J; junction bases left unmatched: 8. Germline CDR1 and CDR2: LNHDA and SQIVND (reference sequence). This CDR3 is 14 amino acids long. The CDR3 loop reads CASSLRTGDGGYTF. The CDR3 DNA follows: TGTGCCAGTAGTCTCCGGACAGGGGATGGTGGCTACACCTTC.

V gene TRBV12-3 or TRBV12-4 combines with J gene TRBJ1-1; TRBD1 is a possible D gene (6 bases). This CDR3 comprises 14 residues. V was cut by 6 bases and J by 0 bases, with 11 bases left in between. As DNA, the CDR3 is TGTGCCAGCAGCCGGGACACTCTGAACACTGAAGCTTTCTTT. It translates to CASSRDTLNTEAFF.

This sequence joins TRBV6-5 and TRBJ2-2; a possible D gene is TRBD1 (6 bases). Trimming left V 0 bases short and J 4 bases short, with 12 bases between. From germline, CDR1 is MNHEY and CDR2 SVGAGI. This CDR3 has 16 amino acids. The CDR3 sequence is CASSYSTGTFTGELFF. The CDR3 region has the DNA TGTGCCAGCAGTTACTCCACAGGGACGTTCACCGGGGAGCTGTTTTTT.

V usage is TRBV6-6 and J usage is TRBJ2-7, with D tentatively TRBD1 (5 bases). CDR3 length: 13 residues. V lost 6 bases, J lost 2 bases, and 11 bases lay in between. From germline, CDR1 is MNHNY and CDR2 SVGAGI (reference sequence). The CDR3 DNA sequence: TGTGCCAGCAGCCTCAGGGTTACCTACGAGCAGTACTTC. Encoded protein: CASSLRVTYEQYF.

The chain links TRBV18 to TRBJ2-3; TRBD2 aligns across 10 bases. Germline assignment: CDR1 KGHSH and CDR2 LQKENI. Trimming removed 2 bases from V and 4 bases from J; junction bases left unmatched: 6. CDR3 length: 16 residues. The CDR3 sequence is CASSPTQREGPDTQYF. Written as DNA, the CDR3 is TGTGCCAGCTCACCAACCCAGCGGGAGGGCCCAGATACGCAGTATTTT.

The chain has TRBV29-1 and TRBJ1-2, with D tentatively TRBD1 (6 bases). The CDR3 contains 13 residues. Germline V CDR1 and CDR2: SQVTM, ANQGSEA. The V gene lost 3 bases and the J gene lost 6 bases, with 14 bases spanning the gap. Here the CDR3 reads CSVEGAAVDGYTF. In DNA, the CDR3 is TGCAGCGTTGAGGGGGCCGCCGTTGATGGCTACACCTTC.

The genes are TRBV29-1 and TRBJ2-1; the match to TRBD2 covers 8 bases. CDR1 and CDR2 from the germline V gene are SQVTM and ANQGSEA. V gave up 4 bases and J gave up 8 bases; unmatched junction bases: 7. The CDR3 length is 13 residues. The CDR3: CSVAAGEIHEQFF. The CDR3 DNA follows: TGCAGCGTTGCAGCGGGAGAGATCCATGAGCAGTTCTTC.

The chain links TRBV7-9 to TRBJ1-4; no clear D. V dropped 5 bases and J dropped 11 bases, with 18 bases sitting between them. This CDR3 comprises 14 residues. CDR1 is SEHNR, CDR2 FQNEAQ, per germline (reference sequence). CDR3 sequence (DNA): TGTGCCAGCAGCCCATTAGGACCGAATGGGAAACTGTTTTTT. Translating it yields CASSPLGPNGKLFF.

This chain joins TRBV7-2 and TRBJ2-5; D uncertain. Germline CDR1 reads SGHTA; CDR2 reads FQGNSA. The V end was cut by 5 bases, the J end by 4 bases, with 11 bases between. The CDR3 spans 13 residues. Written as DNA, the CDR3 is TGTGCCAGCAGCCCCGGATACGCAGAGACCCAGTACTTC. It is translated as CASSPGYAETQYF.

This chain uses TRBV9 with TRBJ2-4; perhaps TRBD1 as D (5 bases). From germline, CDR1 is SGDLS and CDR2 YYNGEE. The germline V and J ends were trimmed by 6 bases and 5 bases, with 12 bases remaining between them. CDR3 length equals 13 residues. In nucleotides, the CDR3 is TGTGCCAGCAACCAGGGAAGCCAAAACATTCAGTACTTC. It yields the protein CASNQGSQNIQYF.

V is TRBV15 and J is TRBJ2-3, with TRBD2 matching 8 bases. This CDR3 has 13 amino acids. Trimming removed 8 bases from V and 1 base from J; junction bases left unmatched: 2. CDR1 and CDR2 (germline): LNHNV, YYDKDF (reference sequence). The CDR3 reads CATGAGGTDTQYF. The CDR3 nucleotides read TGTGCCACCGGAGCGGGAGGCACAGATACGCAGTATTTT.

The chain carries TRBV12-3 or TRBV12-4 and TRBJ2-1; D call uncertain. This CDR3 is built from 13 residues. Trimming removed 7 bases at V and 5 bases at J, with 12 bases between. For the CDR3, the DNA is TGTGCCAGCACCCTGGAGAGAAACAATGAGCAGTTCTTC. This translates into CASTLERNNEQFF.

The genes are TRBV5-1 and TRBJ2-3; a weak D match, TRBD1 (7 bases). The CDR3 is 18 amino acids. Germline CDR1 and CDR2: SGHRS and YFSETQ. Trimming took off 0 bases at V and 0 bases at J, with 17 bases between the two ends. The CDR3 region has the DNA TGCGCCAGCAGCTTGGGCCTCCCGACAGGGACTAGCACAGATACGCAGTATTTT. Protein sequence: CASSLGLPTGTSTDTQYF.

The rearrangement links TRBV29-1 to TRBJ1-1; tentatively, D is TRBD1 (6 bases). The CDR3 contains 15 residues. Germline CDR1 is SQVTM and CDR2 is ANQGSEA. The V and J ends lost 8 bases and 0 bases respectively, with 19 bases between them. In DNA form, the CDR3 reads TGCAGCTCTTGGGGGGCCTCGACGGTGAACACTGAAGCTTTCTTT. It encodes CSSWGASTVNTEAFF.

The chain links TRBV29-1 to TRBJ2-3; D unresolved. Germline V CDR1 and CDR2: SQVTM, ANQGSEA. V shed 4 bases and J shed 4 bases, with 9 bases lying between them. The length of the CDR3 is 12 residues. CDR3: CSVVLPADTQYF. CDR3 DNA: TGCAGCGTTGTTCTACCAGCAGATACGCAGTATTTT.

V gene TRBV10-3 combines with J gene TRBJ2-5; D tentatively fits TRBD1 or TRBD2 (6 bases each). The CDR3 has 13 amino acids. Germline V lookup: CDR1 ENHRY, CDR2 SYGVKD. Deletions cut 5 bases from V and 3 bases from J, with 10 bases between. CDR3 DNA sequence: TGTGCCATCAGTACTAGGGGGGAAGAGACCCAGTACTTC. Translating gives CAISTRGEETQYF.

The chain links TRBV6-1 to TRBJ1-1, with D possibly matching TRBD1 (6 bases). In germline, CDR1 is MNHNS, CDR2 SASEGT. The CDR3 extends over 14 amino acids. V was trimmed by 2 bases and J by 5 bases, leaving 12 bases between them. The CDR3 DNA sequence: TGTGCCAGCAGTGAACCCGGGGGCTTAACTGAAGCTTTCTTT. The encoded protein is CASSEPGGLTEAFF.

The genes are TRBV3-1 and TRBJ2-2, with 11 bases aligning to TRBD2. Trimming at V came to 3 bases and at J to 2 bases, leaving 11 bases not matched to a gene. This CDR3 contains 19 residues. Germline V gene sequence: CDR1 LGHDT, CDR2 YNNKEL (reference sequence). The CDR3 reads CASSHWTLSGRANTGELFF. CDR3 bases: TGTGCCAGCAGCCATTGGACCCTTAGCGGGAGGGCCAACACCGGGGAGCTGTTTTTT.